This T cell receptor beta chain came from a study of blood T cell repertoires in COVID-19. For the study at large: Sites across the United States, Italy and Spain contributed samples from acute and convalescent COVID-19. PBMCs, B-cell-depleted T cells, or T cells were the source of the cDNA or gDNA that made up the material.

It was during active infection that Seattle patients were enrolled and then longitudinally followed. How the authors handled the data: Researchers report that nucleated cell counts were estimated from reference gene primer amplification. Profiled with immunoSEQ multiplex PCR; TCRdb holds only in-frame clones, not every one. D and trimming come from the DNA, and the V and J calls and clone size come from that table. The top ten hold 4% to 5% of the sample, which has roughly 100,000 clones, 70% to 90% seen once. The CDR3 is 19 residues long. The V segment lost 5 bases and the J segment 7 bases; nucleotides outside the gene matches: 21. The germline V gene has CDR1 LGHNT and CDR2 FRNRAP.

Sequencing used peripheral blood. This chain links TRBV12-5 with TRBJ2-7; TRBD2 matches 12 bases. The receptor was isolated from a human donor with COVID-19, enrolled during active disease. The donor label of this sample is uncertain. The CDR3 is CASGIQGAASGRALGEQYF. The CDR3 bases are TGTGCTAGTGGTATTCAGGGGGCCGCTAGCGGGAGGGCCTTGGGGGAGCAGTACTTC. The whole variable domain, remainder taken from reference TRBV12-5 and TRBJ2-7, is DARVTQTPRHKVTEMGQEVTMRCQPILGHNTVFWYRQTMMQGLELLAYFRNRAPLDDSGMPKDRFSAEMPDATLATLKIQPSEPRDSAVYFCASGIQGAASGRALGEQYFGPGTRLTVT.